The rows below give T cell receptor beta chains drawn from one sample of a study of control samples from healthy donors and cancer patients. Profiling relied on immunoSEQ multiplex PCR, and the TCRdb table lists in-frame clones only, not all of them. Of about 49,000 clones listed, approximately 86% are singletons. Material: PBMCs. Source of these receptors: a woman between 45 and 65 years old with lung cancer. Both conserved end residues are part of each CDR3. The order of the fields is D gene, clone size, J gene, V gene, CDR3 protein. A D gene is named only where the DNA matches it firmly. The size entry is marked missing in some rows and otherwise reads once, few, many or a size class.

TRBD1 few TRBJ1-5 TRBV19 CASTRTGGGNQPQHF
TRBD1 . TRBJ1-2 TRBV5-8 CASSPPGQHNYGYTF
. . TRBJ2-6 TRBV2 CASSGRDFSGANVLTF
. . TRBJ1-5 TRBV16 CASSQRSNQPQHF
. . TRBJ1-2 TRBV30 CAWLNMGYTF
. . TRBJ1-4 TRBV6-4 CASSDGAGINEKLFF
. . TRBJ1-5 TRBV27 CASSLEGGNQPQHF
. once TRBJ1-1 TRBV5-1 CASSPGPQNTEAFF
. few TRBJ2-3 TRBV6-5 CASHVKPTTDTQYF
TRBD1 . TRBJ1-1 TRBV15 CATSRGTGSLTEAFF
TRBD1 . TRBJ1-6 TRBV6-1 CAALGQGGNSPLHF
. . TRBJ2-7 TRBV28 CASRQQAGFYEQYF
TRBD1 . TRBJ2-7 TRBV6-6 CASTPTGAYEQYF
TRBD2 . TRBJ2-3 TRBV24-1 CATSDPAGGAGGPDTQYF
TRBD1 . TRBJ1-1 TRBV7-3 CASSWTGADTEAFF